Listed here are 20 T cell receptor beta chains from one sample, sequenced in a study of response to subunit inactivated influenza vaccine (dated by TCRdb to between 2018 and 2020). Library preparation used RT-PCR. TCRdb shows the sequencer as Illumina HiSeq 2500. In-frame beta chains were kept once TCRdb had trimmed the public reads at Q25 with fastp and called clones with MiXCR. Each entry merges the rows of one CDR3 protein and shows their most common DNA and genes. The sample table holds some 800,000 distinct CDR3 sequences, of which 20% to 25% were seen once. The ten largest clonotypes hold around 9.6% of the sample. Here the sequenced sample was PBMCs from blood, taken roughly 5 days after vaccination. These receptors all stem from a man between 50 and 59 years old who received an inactivated influenza vaccine. Donor details come from another sample of the same person, matched by shared clones.

In its sample, this clonotype was seen a few times. CDR3 protein: CASSPLARKGAGELFF. The DNA for the CDR3 is TGTGCCAGCAGTCCTTTAGCGCGCAAGGGAGCCGGGGAGCTGTTTTTT. The V gene is TRBV12-3 or TRBV12-4, the J gene TRBJ2-2, with D possibly TRBD2 on 5 matching bases. The CDR3 runs to 16 residues. V lost 5 bases and J lost 6, with 19 bases in between.

Points on this clonotype: The junction departs from the called germline gene at one end, perhaps through a read error. This chain joins TRBV12-3 or TRBV12-4 and TRBJ2-1; 14 nucleotides agree with TRBD2. The CDR3 loop spans 18 amino acids. Here the CDR3 reads CTSSFKCRTSGRCNEQFF. The CDR3 nucleotides read TGTACCAGCAGTTTTAAGTGTAGGACTAGCGGGAGGTGCAATGAGCAGTTCTTC.

This clonotype was seen at least ten times. The chain carries TRBV29-1 and TRBJ1-1; TRBD1 matches at 8 bases. The CDR3 runs 12 residues. The V gene end was trimmed by 4 bases and the J gene end by 4 bases; junction bases not matched to a gene: 2. CDR1 is SQVTM, CDR2 ANQGSEA, per germline. The DNA of the CDR3 is TGCAGCGTTGCGACAGGGGTCACTGAAGCTTTCTTT. It specifies CSVATGVTEAFF. The variable domain in full, completed from reference TRBV29-1 and TRBJ1-1, reads SAVISQKPSRDICQRGTSLTIQCQVDSQVTMMFWYRQQPGQSLTLIATANQGSEATYESGFVIDKFPISRPNLTFSTLTVSNMSPEDSSIYLCSVATGVTEAFFGQGTRLTVV.

This clonotype was seen a handful of times. CDR3 in amino acids: CASTTGGLINIQYF. The DNA for the CDR3 is TGTGCCAGCACCACGGGGGGGTTGATAAACATTCAGTACTTC. V and J are TRBV12-3 or TRBV12-4 and TRBJ2-4; TRBD2 aligns across 8 bases. The V segment lost 7 bases and the J segment 6 bases; nucleotides outside the gene matches: 8. This CDR3 contains 14 residues.

The sample holds a few counts of this clonotype. The rearrangement links TRBV7-2 to TRBJ1-2; 7 bases agree with TRBD1. The CDR3 is 15 amino acids. Germline lookup yields CDR1 SGHTA and CDR2 FQGNSA. J lost 2 bases, V lost 1 base, and 4 bases had no gene match. In DNA, the CDR3 is TGTGCCAGCAGCTTAGGGCCCAGGGGGAACTATGGCTACACCTTC. Protein: CASSLGPRGNYGYTF.

This clonotype has a handful of counts. The chain joins TRBV29-1 to TRBJ1-4; D is uncertain. Germline V lookup: CDR1 SQVTM, CDR2 ANQGSEA. Between the trimmed V and J ends, which lost 0 bases and 6 bases, there was a span of 14 bases. The CDR3 is made up of 15 amino acids. CDR3 residues: CSVEDLWGIDEKLFF. The CDR3 DNA reads as TGCAGCGTTGAAGATCTTTGGGGAATCGATGAAAAACTGTTTTTT.

V gene TRBV5-1 combines with J gene TRBJ2-7, with 10 bases fitting TRBD2. With 4 bases clipped from V and 3 bases from J, the junction kept 7 bases outside the gene matches. This CDR3 comprises 15 residues. Germline V lookup: CDR1 SGHRS, CDR2 YFSETQ. CDR3 sequence (DNA): TGCGCCAGCAGCGCCGCTAGCGGGAGTATCTACGAGCAGTACTTC. It specifies CASSAASGSIYEQYF.

The sample holds a few counts of this clonotype. This rearrangement joins TRBV20-1 to TRBJ2-1; D is unclear. V lost 5 bases, J lost 7 bases, and 9 bases lay in between. The CDR3 contains 11 residues. Germline V gene lookup returns CDR1 DFQATT and CDR2 SNEGSKA (reference sequence). CDR3: CSAGPRNEQFF. The CDR3 DNA sequence: TGCAGTGCTGGACCTCGAAATGAGCAGTTCTTC.

This clonotype occurred many times. The J gene is TRBJ2-5, the V gene TRBV7-2; 8 bases map to TRBD1. V lost 5 bases, J lost 5 bases, and 7 bases stayed unmatched. In germline, CDR1 is SGHTA, CDR2 FQGNSA. CDR3 length: 14 amino acids. The chain's CDR3 is CASSPTGGRETQYF. For the CDR3, the DNA is TGTGCCAGCAGCCCAACAGGGGGAAGGGAGACCCAGTACTTC.

This clonotype was observed a handful of times. The rearrangement joins TRBV7-8 to TRBJ2-3; TRBD1 agrees at 9 bases. The trim removed 5 bases at V and 4 bases at J, leaving 16 bases unmatched. The germline gives CDR1 SGHVS, CDR2 FQNEAQ. This CDR3 region has 18 residues. Here the CDR3 DNA reads TGTGCCAGCAGCCCAACTAGGCCCGGGACAGGGTCCTCAGATACGCAGTATTTT. This translates into CASSPTRPGTGSSDTQYF.

This clonotype was recorded at least ten times. The chain links TRBV12-3 or TRBV12-4 to TRBJ2-5; D remains ambiguous. The CDR3 contains 13 residues. Trimming pared 1 base from V and 2 bases from J, leaving 5 bases between. The CDR3 protein is CASSLVDQETQYF. The CDR3, as DNA: TGTGCCAGCAGTTTAGTAGATCAAGAGACCCAGTACTTC.

The chain is built from TRBV29-1 and TRBJ2-7; D gene uncertain. Germline V gene lookup returns CDR1 SQVTM and CDR2 ANQGSEA. The V and J ends lost 4 bases and 8 bases respectively, with 18 bases between them. The CDR3 runs 13 residues. DNA for the CDR3: TGCAGCGTTGGGGCGTCCTCAAGTGGGCAGCAGTACTTC. Translation gives CSVGASSSGQQYF.

V is TRBV6-1 and J is TRBJ2-7; 9 bases align to TRBD1. There are 14 residues in the CDR3. Germline V gene lookup returns CDR1 MNHNS and CDR2 SASEGT. J was trimmed by 5 bases and V by 6 bases; bases with no gene match: 8. CDR3 coding DNA: TGTGCCAGCAGCCTACGGGACAGGGTTGACGAGCAGTACTTC. Encoded protein: CASSLRDRVDEQYF.

This chain uses TRBV2 with TRBJ2-1, with D unresolved. The CDR3 loop spans 15 amino acids. V lost 4 bases and J 7 bases, leaving 17 bases between the germline ends. CDR1 is SNHLY and CDR2 is FYNNEI in the germline V gene. The CDR3 DNA reads as TGTGCCAGCAGTGTGGGTCGAAATCGTGGGAATGAGCAGTTCTTC. Translated, it gives CASSVGRNRGNEQFF.

The CDR3, as DNA: TGCAGTGCTAGAGACCTCCCGCTTGTCACCGAGCAGTACTTC. This gives the protein CSARDLPLVTEQYF. This sequence joins TRBV20-1 and TRBJ2-7, with D uncertain. V was trimmed by 0 bases and J by 6 bases, leaving 15 bases between them. The V gene's germline CDR1 is DFQATT and CDR2 SNEGSKA (reference sequence). This CDR3 spans 14 amino acids.

The V call is TRBV10-3, the J call TRBJ2-5; D call uncertain. In germline, CDR1 is ENHRY, CDR2 SYGVKD. This CDR3 contains 13 residues. The germline V and J ends were trimmed by 3 bases and 4 bases, with 9 bases remaining between them. CDR3 amino acids: CAISDSARETQYF. The CDR3, as DNA: TGTGCCATCAGTGACTCAGCTAGAGAGACCCAGTACTTC.

The chain has TRBV11-2 and TRBJ2-3, with TRBD2 identical over 9 bases. This CDR3 contains 17 residues. V gave up 2 bases and J gave up 0 bases; unmatched junction bases: 6. CDR1 is SGHAT, CDR2 FQNNGV, per germline. The CDR3 loop is CASSLMATSGSTDTQYF. The CDR3 DNA follows: TGTGCCAGCAGCTTAATGGCGACTAGCGGAAGCACAGATACGCAGTATTTT.

Notes on this clonotype: This likely comes from a read error, as the CDR3 has no conserved phenylalanine or tryptophan at its end. No DNA is shown, since the ends of the CDR3 on it are uncertain; the CDR3 is the one TCRdb lists. This sequence joins TRBV7-9 and TRBJ2-4. The CDR3 region is 12 residues in length, termini included. Germline CDR1 SEHNR, CDR2 FQNEAQ (reference sequence). The CDR3 sequence is CASSLTVVESVC.

This clonotype was seen repeatedly, ten times or more. The chain has TRBV5-6 and TRBJ2-1; 12 bases match TRBD2. V dropped 6 bases and J dropped 8; count of bases not matched to a gene: 12. Germline CDR1 SGHDT, CDR2 YYEEEE. The CDR3 is 16 amino acids. The CDR3 here is CASTSRRLAGVDEQFF. CDR3 DNA sequence: TGTGCCAGCACCTCGCGCCGACTAGCGGGAGTGGATGAGCAGTTCTTC.

In its sample, this clonotype was seen a few times. This sequence joins TRBV20-1 and TRBJ2-7, with D perhaps being TRBD1 or TRBD2 (6 bases each). Trimming pared 2 bases from V and 3 bases from J, leaving 17 bases between. Germline lookup yields CDR1 DFQATT and CDR2 SNEGSKA (reference sequence). This CDR3 has 15 residues. This CDR3 is CSARIRGTTSYEQYF. CDR3 nucleotide sequence: TGCAGTGCTAGAATTCGGGGGACAACAAGCTACGAGCAGTACTTC.